This T cell receptor (beta chain) was identified in a study of graft-versus-host responses after intestinal transplantation. Study-level background: Recipients across the board were started on anti-thymocyte globulin induction, then kept on tacrolimus and steroids for about three years.

This clone has a single count. Graft samples were processed, releasing intraepithelial and lamina propria lymphocytes. The germline V gene has CDR1 SQVTM and CDR2 ANQGSEA. This CDR3 is built from 14 residues. The V and J ends lost 3 bases and 1 base respectively, with 12 bases between them. Profiling relied on immunoSEQ multiplex PCR, and the TCRdb table lists in-frame clones only, not all of them. Among 3,000 to 4,000 clones listed, over 55% were seen once. V gene TRBV29-1 combines with J gene TRBJ1-1; D gene ambiguous. This receptor was taken from a human patient who received an intestinal transplant, so some T cells may come from the graft donor. Sample: ileum tissue, taken about 1,000 days after intestinal transplantation. Here the CDR3 DNA reads TGCAGCGTTGATGAGGGCTTTGCGAACACTGAAGCTTTCTTT. Translation gives CSVDEGFANTEAFF. Looking up the rest from reference TRBV29-1 and TRBJ1-1 gives the full variable domain: SAVISQKPSRDICQRGTSLTIQCQVDSQVTMMFWYRQQPGQSLTLIATANQGSEATYESGFVIDKFPISRPNLTFSTLTVSNMSPEDSSIYLCSVDEGFANTEAFFGQGTRLTVV.